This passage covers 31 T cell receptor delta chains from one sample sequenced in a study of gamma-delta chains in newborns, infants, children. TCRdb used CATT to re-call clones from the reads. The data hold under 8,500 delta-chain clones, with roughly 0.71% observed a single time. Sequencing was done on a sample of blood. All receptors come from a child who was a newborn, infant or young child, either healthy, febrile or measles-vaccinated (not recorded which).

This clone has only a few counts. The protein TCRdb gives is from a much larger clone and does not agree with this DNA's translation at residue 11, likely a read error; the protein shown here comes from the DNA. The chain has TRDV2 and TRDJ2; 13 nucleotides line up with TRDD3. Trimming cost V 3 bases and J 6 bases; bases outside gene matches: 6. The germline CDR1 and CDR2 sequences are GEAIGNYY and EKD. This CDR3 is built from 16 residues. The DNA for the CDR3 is TGTGCCTGTGACTCCCTACTGGGGGATACGCCAGCACAACTCTTCTTT. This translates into CACDSLLGDTPAQLFF.

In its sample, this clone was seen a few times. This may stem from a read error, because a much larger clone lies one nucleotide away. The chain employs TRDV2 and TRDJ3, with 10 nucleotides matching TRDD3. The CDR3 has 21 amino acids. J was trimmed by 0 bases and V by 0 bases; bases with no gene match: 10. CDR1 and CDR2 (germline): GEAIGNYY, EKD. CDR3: CACDTLVGDTVSSWDTRQMFF. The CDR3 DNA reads TGTGCCTGTGACACCTTGGTGGGGGATACAGTAAGCTCCTGGGACACCCGACAGATGTTTTTC.

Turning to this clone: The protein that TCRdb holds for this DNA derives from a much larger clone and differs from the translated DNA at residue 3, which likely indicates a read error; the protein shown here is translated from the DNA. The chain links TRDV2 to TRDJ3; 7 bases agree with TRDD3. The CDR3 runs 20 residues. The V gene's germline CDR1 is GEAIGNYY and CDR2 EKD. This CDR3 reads CASDTVGMGDRSWDTRQMFF. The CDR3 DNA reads TGTGCCAGTGACACCGTAGGAATGGGGGACCGCTCCTGGGACACCCGACAGATGTTTTTC.

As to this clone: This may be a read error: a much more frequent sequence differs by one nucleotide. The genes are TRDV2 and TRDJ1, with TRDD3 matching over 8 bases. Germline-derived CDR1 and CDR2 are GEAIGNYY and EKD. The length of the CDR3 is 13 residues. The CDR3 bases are TGTGCCTGTGACGTACTGGGGGGTGATAAACCCATCTTT. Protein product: CACDVLGGDKPIF.

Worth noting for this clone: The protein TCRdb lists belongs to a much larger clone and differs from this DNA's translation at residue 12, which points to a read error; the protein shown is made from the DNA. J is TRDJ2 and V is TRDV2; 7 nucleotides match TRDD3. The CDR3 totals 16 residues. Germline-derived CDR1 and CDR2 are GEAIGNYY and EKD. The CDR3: CACDTVGYALTEQLFF. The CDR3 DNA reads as TGTGCCTGTGACACCGTAGGATACGCTTTGACAGAACAACTCTTCTTT.

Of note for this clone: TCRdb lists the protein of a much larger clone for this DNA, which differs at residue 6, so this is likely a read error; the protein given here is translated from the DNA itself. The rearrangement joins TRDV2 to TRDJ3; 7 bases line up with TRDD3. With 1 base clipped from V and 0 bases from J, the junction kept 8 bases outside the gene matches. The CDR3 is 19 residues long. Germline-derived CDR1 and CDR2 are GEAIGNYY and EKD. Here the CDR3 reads CACDTEGYHSSWDTRQMFF. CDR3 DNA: TGTGCCTGTGACACTGAGGGATACCATAGCTCCTGGGACACCCGACAGATGTTTTTC.

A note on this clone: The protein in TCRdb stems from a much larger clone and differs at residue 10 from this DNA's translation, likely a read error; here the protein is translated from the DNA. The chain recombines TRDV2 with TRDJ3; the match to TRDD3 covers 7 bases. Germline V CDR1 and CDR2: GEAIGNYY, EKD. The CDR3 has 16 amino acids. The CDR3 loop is CACDTVGDWGTRQMFF. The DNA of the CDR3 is TGTGCCTGTGACACCGTGGGGGACTGGGGCACCCGACAGATGTTTTTC.

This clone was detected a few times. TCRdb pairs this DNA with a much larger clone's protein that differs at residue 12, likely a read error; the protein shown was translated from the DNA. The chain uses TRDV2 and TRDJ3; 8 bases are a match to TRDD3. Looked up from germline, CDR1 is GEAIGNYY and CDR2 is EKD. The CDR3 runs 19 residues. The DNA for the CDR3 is TGTGCCTGTGACACCGTGGTGGGGGATTACTCCCGGGACACCCGACAGATGTTTTTC. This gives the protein CACDTVVGDYSRDTRQMFF.

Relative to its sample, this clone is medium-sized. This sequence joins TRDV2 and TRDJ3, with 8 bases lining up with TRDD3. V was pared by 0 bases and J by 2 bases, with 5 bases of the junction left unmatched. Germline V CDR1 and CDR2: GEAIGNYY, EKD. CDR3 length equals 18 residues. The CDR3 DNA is TGTGCCTGTGACACCGTGGGGGATCTCCCCTGGGACACCCGACAGATGTTTTTC. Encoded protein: CACDTVGDLPWDTRQMFF.

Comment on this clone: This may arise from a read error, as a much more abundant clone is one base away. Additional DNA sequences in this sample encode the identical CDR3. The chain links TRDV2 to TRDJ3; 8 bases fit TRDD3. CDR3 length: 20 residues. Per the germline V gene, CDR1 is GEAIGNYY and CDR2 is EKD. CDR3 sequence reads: CACDSTGGTVSSWDTRQMFF. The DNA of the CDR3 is TGTGCCTGTGACAGTACTGGGGGGACGGTCAGCTCCTGGGACACCCGCCAGATGTTTTTC.

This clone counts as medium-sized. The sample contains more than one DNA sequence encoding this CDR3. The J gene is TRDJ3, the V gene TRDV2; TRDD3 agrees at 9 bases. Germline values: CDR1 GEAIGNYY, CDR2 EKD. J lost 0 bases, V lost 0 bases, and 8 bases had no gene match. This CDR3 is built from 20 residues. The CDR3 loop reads CACDTGAWGISSWDTRQMFF. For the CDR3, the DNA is TGTGCCTGTGACACCGGCGCCTGGGGGATTAGCTCCTGGGACACCCGACAGATGTTTTTC.

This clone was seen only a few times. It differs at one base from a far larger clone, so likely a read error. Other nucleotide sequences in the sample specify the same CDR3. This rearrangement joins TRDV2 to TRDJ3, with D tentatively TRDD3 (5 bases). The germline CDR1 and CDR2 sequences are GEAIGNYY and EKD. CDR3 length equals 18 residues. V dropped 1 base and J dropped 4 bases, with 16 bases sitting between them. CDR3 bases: TGTGCCTGTGACACTGGGGACCCGCGCTCTTGGGACACCCGACAGATGTTTTTC. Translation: CACDTGDPRSWDTRQMFF.

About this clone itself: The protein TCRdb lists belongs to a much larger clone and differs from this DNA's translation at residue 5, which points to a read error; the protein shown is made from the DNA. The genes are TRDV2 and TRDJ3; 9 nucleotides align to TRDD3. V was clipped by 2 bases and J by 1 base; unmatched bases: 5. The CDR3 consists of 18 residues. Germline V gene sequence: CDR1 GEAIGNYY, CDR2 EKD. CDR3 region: CACDNLGDLSWDTRQMFF. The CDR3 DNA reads TGTGCCTGTGACAATCTGGGGGATCTGTCCTGGGACACCCGACAGATGTTTTTC.

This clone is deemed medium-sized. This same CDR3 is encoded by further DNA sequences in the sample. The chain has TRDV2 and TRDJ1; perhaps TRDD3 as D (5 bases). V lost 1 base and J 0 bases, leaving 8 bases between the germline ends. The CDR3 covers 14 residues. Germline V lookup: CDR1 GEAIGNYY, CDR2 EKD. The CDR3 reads CACDTVGYTDKLIF. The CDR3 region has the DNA TGTGCCTGTGACACGGTGGGATACACCGATAAACTCATCTTT.

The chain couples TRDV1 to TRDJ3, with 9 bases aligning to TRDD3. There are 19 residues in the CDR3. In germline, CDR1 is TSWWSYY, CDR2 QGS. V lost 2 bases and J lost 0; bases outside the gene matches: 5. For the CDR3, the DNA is TGTGCTCTTGGGGAATATACTGGGGGAGCCTCCTGGGACACCCGACAGATGTTTTTC. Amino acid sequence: CALGEYTGGASWDTRQMFF.

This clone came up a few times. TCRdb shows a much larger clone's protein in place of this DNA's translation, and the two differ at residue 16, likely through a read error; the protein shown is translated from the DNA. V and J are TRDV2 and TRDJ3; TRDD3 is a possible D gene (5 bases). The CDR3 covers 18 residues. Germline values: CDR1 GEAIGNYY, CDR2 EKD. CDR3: CACDTLVLDSWDTRQVFF. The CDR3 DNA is TGTGCCTGTGACACCCTCGTACTGGACTCCTGGGACACCCGACAGGTGTTTTTC.

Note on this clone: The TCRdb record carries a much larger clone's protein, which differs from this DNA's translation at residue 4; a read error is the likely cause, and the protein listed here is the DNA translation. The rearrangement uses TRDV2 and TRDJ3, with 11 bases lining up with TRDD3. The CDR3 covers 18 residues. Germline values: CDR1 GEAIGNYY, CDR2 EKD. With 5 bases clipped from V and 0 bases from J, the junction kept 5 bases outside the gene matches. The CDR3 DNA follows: TGTGCCTGTGGCTATACTGGGGGATACTCCTGGGACACCCGACAGATGTTTTTC. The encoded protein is CACGYTGGYSWDTRQMFF.

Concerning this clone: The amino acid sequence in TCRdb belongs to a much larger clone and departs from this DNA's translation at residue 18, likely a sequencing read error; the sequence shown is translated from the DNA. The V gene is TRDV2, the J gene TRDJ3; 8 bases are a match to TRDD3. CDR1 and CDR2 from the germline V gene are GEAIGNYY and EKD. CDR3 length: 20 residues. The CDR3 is CACDTLGDQWVPWDTRQVFF. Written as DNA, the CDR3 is TGTGCCTGTGACACGCTGGGGGACCAATGGGTACCCTGGGACACCCGACAGGTGTTTTTC.

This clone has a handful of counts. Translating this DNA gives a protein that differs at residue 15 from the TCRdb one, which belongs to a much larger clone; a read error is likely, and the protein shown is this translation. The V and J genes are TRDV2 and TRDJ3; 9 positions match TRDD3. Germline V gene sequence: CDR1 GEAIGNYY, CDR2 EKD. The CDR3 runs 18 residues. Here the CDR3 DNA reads TGTGCCTGTGACGTACTGGGGGAGAGCTCCTGGGACACCCGACGGATGTTTTTC. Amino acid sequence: CACDVLGESSWDTRRMFF.

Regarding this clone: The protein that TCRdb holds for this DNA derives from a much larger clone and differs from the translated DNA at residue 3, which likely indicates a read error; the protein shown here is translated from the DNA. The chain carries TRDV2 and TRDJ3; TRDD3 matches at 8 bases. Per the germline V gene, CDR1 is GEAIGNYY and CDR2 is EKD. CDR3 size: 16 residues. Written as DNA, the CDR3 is TGTGCCCGTGACACCTGGGGGACCTGGGACACCCGACAGATGTTTTTC. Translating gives CARDTWGTWDTRQMFF.

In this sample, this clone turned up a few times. The CDR3 loop reads CACDTTTGGQSSWDTRQMFF. The CDR3 region has the DNA TGTGCCTGTGACACCACTACTGGGGGACAGAGCTCCTGGGACACCCGACAGATGTTTTTC. V is TRDV2 and J is TRDJ3, with 9 bases matching TRDD3. The CDR3 is 20 amino acids. Germline V gene lookup returns CDR1 GEAIGNYY and CDR2 EKD. Germline trimming cut 0 bases from V and 0 bases from J; bases unmatched to any gene: 8.

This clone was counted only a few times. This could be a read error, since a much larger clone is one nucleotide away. The CDR3 is CACDTAGGSWDIRQMFF. CDR3 bases: TGTGCCTGTGACACCGCTGGGGGCTCCTGGGACATCCGACAGATGTTTTTC. The rearrangement links TRDV2 to TRDJ3; the match to TRDD3 covers 7 bases. The CDR3 contains 17 residues. The V gene's germline CDR1 is GEAIGNYY and CDR2 EKD.

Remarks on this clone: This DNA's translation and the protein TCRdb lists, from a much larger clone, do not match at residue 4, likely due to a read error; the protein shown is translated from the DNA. CDR3 loop: CACGNTGGYAYPTAQLFF. The CDR3 nucleotides read TGTGCCTGTGGCAATACTGGGGGATACGCGTATCCGACAGCACAACTCTTCTTT. The chain carries TRDV2 and TRDJ2, with TRDD3 matching 13 bases. The CDR3 loop spans 18 amino acids. The V and J ends lost 5 bases and 4 bases, in that order; junction bases with no gene match: 12. Germline V CDR1 and CDR2: GEAIGNYY, EKD.

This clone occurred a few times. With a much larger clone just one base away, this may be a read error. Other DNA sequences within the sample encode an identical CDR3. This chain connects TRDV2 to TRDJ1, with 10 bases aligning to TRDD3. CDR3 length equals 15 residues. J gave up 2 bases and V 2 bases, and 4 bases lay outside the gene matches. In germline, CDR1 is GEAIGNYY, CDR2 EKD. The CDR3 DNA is TGTGCCTGTGACAAAGTACTGGGGGATACCGATAAACTCATCTTT. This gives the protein CACDKVLGDTDKLIF.

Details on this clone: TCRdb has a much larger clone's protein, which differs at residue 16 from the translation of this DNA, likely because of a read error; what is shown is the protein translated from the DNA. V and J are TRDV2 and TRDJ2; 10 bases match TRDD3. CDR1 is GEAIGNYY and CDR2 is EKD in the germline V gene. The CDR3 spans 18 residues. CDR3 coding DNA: TGTGCCTGTGACGAGATGGGGGATACCTCTTTGTTGTCAGCACAACCCTTCTTT. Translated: CACDEMGDTSLLSAQPFF.

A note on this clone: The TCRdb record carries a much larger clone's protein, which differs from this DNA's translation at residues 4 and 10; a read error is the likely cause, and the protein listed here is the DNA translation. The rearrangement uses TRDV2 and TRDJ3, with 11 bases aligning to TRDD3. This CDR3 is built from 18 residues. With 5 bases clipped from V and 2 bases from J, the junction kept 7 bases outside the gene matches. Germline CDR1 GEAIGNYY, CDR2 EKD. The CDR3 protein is CACVRLGDNPWDTRQMFF. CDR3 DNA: TGTGCCTGTGTGCGACTGGGGGATAACCCCTGGGACACCCGACAGATGTTTTTC.

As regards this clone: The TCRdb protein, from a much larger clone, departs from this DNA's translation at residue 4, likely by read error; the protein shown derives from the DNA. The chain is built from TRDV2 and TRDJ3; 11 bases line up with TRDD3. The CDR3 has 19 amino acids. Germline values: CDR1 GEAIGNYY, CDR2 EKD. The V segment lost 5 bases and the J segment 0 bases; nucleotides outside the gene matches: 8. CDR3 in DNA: TGTGCCTGTGGCCCAGTACTGGGGGATAGCTCCTGGGACACCCGACAGATGTTTTTC. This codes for CACGPVLGDSSWDTRQMFF.

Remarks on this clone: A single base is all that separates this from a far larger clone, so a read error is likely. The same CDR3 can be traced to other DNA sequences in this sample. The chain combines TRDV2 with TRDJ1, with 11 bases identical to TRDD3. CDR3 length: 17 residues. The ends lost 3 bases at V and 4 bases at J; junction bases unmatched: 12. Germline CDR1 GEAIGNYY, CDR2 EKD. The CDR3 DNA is TGTGCCTGTGACGGGCTGGGGGATACAAGTTTGGTCGATAAACTCATCTTT. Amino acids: CACDGLGDTSLVDKLIF.

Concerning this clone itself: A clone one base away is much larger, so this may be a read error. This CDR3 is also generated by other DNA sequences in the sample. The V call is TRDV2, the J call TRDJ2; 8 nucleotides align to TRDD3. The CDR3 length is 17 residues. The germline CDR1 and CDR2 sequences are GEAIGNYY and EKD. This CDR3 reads CACDLLGVASLTAQLFF. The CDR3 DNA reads TGTGCCTGTGACCTACTGGGGGTTGCTTCTTTGACCGCACAACTCTTCTTT.

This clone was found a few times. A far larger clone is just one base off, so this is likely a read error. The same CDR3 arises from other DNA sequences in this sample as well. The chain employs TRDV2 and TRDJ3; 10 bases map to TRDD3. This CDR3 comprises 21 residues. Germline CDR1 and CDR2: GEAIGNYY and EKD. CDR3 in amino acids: CACDSIRTGGSSSWDTRQMFF. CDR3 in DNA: TGTGCCTGCGACAGTATAAGGACTGGGGGATCGAGCTCCTGGGACACCCGACAGATGTTTTTC.

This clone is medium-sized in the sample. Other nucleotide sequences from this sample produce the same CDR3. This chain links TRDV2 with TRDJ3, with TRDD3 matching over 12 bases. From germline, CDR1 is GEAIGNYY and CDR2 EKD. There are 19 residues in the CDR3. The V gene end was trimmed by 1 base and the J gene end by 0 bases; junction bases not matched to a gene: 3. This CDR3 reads CACDTLGDTGSWDTRQMFF. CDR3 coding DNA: TGTGCCTGTGACACACTGGGGGATACAGGCTCCTGGGACACCCGACAGATGTTTTTC.